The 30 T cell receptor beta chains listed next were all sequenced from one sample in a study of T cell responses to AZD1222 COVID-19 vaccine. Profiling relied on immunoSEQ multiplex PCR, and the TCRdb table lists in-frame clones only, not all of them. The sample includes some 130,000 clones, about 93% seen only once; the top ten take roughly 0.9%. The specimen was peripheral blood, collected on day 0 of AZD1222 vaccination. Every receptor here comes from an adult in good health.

The CDR3 here is CASSLSWRQGNYGYTF. DNA for the CDR3: TGTGCCAGCAGTTTATCGTGGAGACAGGGTAACTATGGCTACACCTTC. The chain has TRBV27 and TRBJ1-2, with 7 bases matching TRBD1. This CDR3 is built from 16 residues. J was trimmed by 1 base and V by 0 bases; bases with no gene match: 5. Looked up from germline, CDR1 is MNHEY and CDR2 is SMNVEV (reference sequence).

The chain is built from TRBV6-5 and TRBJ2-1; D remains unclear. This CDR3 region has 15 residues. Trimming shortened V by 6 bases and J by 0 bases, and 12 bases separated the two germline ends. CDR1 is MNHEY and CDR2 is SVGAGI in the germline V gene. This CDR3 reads CASSRIMTSYNEQFF. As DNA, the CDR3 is TGTGCCAGCAGCCGAATAATGACCTCCTACAATGAGCAGTTCTTC.

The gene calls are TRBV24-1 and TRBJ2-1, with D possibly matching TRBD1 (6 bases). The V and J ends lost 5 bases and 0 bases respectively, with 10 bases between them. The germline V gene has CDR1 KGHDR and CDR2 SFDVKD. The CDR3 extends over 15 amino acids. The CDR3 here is CATSGQGSSYNEQFF. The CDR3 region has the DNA TGTGCCACCAGTGGTCAGGGGTCCTCCTACAATGAGCAGTTCTTC.

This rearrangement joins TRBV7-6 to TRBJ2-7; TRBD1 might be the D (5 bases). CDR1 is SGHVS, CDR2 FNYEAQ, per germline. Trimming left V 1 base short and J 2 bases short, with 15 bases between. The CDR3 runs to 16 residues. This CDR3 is CASSLEPRGTTYEQYF. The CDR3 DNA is TGTGCCAGCAGCTTAGAGCCTAGGGGAACTACCTACGAGCAGTACTTC.

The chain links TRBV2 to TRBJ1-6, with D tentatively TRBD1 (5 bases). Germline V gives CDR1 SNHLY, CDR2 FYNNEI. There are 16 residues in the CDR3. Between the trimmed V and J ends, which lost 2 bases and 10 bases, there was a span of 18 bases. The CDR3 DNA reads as TGTGCCAGCAGTGAAACGCAGGGAGGAAGGGCATCACCCCTCCACTTT. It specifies CASSETQGGRASPLHF. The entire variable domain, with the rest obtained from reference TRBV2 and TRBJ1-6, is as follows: EPEVTQTPSHQVTQMGQEVILRCVPISNHLYFYWYRQILGQKVEFLVSFYNNEISEKSEIFDDQFSVERPDGSNFTLKIRSTKLEDSAMYFCASSETQGGRASPLHFGNGTRLTVT.

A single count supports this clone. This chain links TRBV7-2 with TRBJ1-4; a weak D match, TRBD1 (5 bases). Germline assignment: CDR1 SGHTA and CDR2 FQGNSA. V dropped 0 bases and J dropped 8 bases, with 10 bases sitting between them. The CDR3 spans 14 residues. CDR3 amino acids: CASSLAQGGEKLFF. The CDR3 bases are TGTGCCAGCAGCTTAGCTCAGGGTGGCGAAAAACTGTTTTTT.

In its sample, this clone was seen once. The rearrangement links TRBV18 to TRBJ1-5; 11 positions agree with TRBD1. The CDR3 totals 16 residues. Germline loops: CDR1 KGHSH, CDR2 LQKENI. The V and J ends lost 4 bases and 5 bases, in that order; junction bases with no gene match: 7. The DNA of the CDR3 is TGTGCCAGCTCACGAGGACTGGGACAGGGGGATCAGCCCCAGCATTTT. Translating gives CASSRGLGQGDQPQHF.

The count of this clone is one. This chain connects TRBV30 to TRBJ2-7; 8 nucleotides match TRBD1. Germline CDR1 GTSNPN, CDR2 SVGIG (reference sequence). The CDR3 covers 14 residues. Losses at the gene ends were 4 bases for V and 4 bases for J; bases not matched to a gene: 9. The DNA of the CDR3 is TGTGCCTGGACCAGGACAGGGTGGGTGTACGAGCAGTACTTC. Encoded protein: CAWTRTGWVYEQYF.

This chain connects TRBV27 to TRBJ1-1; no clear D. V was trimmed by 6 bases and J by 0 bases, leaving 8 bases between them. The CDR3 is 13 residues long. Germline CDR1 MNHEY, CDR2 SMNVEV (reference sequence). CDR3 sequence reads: CASRDRMNTEAFF. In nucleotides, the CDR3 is TGTGCCAGCAGGGACCGGATGAACACTGAAGCTTTCTTT.

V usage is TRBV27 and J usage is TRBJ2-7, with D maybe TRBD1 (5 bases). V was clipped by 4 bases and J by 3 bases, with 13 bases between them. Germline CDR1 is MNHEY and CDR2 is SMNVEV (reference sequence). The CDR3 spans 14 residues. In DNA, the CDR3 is TGTGCCAGCAGTTCAACTGACAGCTACTACGAGCAGTACTTC. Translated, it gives CASSSTDSYYEQYF.

The CDR3 bases are TGCGCCAGCAGCCAAGATCTGGACGAGCGTCAAGGAGAGCAGTTCTTC. Its translation is CASSQDLDERQGEQFF. The rearrangement links TRBV4-1 to TRBJ2-1; no definite D call. V was pared by 0 bases and J by 10 bases, with 19 bases between. The germline CDR1 and CDR2 sequences are MGHRA and YSYEKL. The CDR3 extends over 16 amino acids.

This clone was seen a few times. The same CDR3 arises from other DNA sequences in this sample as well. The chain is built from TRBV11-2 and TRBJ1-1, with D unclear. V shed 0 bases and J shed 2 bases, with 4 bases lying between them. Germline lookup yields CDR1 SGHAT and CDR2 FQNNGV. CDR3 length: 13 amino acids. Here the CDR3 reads CASSLDPNTEAFF. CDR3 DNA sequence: TGTGCCAGCAGCTTAGACCCTAACACTGAAGCTTTCTTT.

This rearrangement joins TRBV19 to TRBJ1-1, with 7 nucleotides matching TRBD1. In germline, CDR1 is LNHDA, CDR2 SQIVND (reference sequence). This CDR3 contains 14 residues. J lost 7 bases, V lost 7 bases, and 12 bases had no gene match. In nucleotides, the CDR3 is TGTGCCAGTACTGAGTGGAGTAGGACAGGTGAAGCTTTCTTT. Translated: CASTEWSRTGEAFF.

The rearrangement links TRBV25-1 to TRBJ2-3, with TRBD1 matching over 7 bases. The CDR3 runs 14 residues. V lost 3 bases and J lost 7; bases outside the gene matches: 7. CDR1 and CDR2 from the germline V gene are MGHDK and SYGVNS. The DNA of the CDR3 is TGTGCCAGCAGTGAGACAGGGAAAGGAAATACGCAGTATTTT. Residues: CASSETGKGNTQYF.

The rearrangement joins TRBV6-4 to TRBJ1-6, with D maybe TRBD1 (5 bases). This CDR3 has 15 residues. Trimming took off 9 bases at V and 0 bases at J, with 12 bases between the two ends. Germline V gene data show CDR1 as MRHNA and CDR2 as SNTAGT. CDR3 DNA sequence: TGTGCCAGGGGACCTTGGAGCTCCTATAATTCACCCCTCCACTTT. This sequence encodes CARGPWSSYNSPLHF.

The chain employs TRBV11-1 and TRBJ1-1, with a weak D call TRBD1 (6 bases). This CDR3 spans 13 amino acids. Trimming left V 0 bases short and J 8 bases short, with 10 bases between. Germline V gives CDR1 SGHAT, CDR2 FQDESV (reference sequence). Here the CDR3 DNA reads TGTGCCAGCAGCTTAGCAAGGGGGAAGGAAGCTTTCTTT. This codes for CASSLARGKEAFF.

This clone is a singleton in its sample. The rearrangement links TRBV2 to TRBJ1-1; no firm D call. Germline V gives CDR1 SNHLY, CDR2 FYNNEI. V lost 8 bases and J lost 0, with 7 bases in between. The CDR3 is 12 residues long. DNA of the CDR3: TGTGCCAGCCTAACGGTGAACACTGAAGCTTTCTTT. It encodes CASLTVNTEAFF.

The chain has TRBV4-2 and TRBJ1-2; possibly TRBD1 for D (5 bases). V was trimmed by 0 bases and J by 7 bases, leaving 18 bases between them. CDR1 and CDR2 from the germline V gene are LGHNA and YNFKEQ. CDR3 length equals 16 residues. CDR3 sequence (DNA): TGTGCCAGCAGCCAAGACCCCGGGCAGGGATGGGGTGGCTACACCTTC. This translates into CASSQDPGQGWGGYTF.

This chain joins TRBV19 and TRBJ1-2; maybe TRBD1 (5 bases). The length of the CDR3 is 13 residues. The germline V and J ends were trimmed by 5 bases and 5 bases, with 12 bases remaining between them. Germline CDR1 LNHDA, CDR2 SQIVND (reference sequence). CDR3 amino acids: CASSLTAFYGYTF. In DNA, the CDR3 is TGTGCCAGTAGTTTGACAGCGTTTTATGGCTACACCTTC.

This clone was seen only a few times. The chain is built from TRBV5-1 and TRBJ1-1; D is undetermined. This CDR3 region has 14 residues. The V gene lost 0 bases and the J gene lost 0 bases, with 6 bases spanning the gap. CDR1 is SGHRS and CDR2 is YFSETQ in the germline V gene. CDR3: CASSLGPLNTEAFF. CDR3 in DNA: TGCGCCAGCAGCTTGGGTCCCCTGAACACTGAAGCTTTCTTT.

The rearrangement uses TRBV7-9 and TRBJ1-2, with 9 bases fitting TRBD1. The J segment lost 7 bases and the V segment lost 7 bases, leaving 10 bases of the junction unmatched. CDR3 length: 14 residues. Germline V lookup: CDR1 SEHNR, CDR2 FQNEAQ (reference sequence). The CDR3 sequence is CASIDRDREPGYTF. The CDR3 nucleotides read TGTGCCAGCATTGACCGGGACAGGGAGCCTGGCTACACCTTC.

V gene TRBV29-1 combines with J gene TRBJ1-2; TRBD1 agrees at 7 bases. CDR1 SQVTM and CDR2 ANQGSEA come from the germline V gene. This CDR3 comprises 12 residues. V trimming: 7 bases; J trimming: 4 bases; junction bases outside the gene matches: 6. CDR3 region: CSAGDSGYGYTF. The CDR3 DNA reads TGCAGCGCTGGGGACAGCGGCTATGGCTACACCTTC.

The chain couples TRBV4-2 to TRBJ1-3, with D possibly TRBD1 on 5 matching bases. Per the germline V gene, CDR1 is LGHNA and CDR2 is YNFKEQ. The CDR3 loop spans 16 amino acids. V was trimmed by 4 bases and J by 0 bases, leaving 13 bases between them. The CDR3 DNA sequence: TGTGCCAGCAGCCCTACGGGACGGTACTCTGGAAACACCATATATTTT. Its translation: CASSPTGRYSGNTIYF.

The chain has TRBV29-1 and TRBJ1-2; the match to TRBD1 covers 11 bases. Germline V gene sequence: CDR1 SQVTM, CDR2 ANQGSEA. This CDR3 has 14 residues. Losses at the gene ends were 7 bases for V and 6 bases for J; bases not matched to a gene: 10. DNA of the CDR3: TGCAGCGCTTCTCCGGGACAGGGGGATAATGGCTACACCTTC. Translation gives CSASPGQGDNGYTF.

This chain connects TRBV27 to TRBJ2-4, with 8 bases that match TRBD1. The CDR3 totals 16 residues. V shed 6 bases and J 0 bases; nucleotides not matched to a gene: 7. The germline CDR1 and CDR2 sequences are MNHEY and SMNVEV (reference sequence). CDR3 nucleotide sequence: TGTGCCAGCAGCCACGACAGGGGCCTAGCCAAAAACATTCAGTACTTC. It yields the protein CASSHDRGLAKNIQYF.

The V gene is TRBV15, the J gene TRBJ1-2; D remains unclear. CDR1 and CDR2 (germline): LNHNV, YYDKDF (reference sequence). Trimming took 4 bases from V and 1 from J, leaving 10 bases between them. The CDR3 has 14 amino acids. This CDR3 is CATSTAGRNYGYTF. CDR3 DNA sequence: TGTGCCACCAGCACCGCCGGGCGTAACTATGGCTACACCTTC.

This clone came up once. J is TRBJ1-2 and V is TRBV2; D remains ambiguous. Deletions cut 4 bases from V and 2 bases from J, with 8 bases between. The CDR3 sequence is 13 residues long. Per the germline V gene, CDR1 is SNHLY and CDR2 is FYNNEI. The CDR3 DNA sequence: TGTGCCAGCAGTGGAGGGTCGAACTATGGCTACACCTTC. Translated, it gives CASSGGSNYGYTF. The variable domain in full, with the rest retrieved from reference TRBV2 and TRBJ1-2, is EPEVTQTPSHQVTQMGQEVILRCVPISNHLYFYWYRQILGQKVEFLVSFYNNEISEKSEIFDDQFSVERPDGSNFTLKIRSTKLEDSAMYFCASSGGSNYGYTFGSGTRLTVV.

The CDR3 DNA follows: TGTGCCAGCAGGGACATCCAACTCACCGGGGAGCTGTTTTTT. Amino acids: CASRDIQLTGELFF. The V gene is TRBV2, the J gene TRBJ2-2; tentative D call: TRBD1 (5 bases). V shed 6 bases and J shed 4 bases, with 12 bases lying between them. The CDR3 is 14 amino acids. CDR1 and CDR2 from the germline V gene are SNHLY and FYNNEI.

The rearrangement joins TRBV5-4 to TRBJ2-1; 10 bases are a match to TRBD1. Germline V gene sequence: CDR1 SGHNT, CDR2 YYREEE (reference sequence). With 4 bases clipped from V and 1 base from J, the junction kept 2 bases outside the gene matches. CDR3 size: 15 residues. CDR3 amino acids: CASSQGQGSYNEQFF. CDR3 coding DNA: TGTGCCAGCAGCCAGGGACAGGGGTCCTACAATGAGCAGTTCTTC.

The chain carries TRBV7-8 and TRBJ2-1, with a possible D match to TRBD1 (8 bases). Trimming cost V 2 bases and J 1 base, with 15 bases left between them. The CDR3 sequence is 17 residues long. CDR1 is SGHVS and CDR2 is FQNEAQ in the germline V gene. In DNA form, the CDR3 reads TGTGCCAGCAGCTTATCAACAGGGGGGGGATCCTACAATGAGCAGTTCTTC. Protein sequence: CASSLSTGGGSYNEQFF.